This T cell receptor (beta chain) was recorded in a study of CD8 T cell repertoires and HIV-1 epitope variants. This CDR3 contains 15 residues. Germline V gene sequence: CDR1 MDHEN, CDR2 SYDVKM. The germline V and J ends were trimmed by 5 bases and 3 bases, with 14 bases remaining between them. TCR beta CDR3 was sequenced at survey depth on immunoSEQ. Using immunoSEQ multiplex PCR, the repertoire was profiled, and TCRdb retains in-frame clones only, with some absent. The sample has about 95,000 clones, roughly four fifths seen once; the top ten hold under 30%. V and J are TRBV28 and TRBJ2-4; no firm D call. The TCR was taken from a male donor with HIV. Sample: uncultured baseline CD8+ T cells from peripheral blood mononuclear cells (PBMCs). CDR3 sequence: CASSTFSLFKNIQYF. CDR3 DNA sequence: TGTGCCAGCAGTACATTCAGCCTATTCAAAAACATTCAGTACTTC.